A selection of T cell receptor beta chains follows, all from one sample in a study of cytomegalovirus exposure and HLA in healthy donors. Measured with immunoSEQ multiplex PCR; TCRdb has only the in-frame clones, and not every one. The sample has around 150,000 clones, about 75% seen once. Source material: PBMCs. The receptors derive from a man in his fifties in good health and CMV-seropositive. The CDR3 runs from the conserved cysteine through the conserved F or W. The D gene is left open where the match is weak. Expanded clones are given a class, and other clones once, few, many or no size at all.

V	J	D	size	CDR3	DNA
TRBV30	TRBJ1-1	NA	NA	CAWSVRGNTEAFF	TGTGCCTGGAGTGTCAGGGGTAACACTGAAGCTTTCTTT
TRBV9	TRBJ2-5	TRBD2	NA	CASSLLTSGGETQYF	TGTGCCAGCAGCTTACTGACTAGCGGGGGAGAGACCCAGTACTTC
TRBV5-1	TRBJ1-4	NA	NA	CASSLAGRGSKLFF	TGCGCCAGCAGCTTGGCTGGCAGGGGATCAAAACTGTTTTTT
TRBV5-4	TRBJ1-6	TRBD1	NA	CASSLSRTGVSPLHF	TGTGCCAGCAGCCTGAGTAGGACAGGGGTATCACCCCTCCACTTT
TRBV7-6	TRBJ1-6	NA	NA	CASSFGQNSPLHF	TGTGCCAGCAGCTTTGGACAGAATTCACCCCTCCACTTT
TRBV6-5	TRBJ2-4	TRBD1	NA	CASSPGQGARWYF	TGTGCCAGCAGCCCGGGACAGGGGGCAAGGTGGTACTTC
TRBV4-2	TRBJ1-5	NA	NA	CASSQDQADQPQHF	TGTGCCAGCAGCCAAGATCAGGCAGACCAGCCCCAGCATTTT
TRBV5-1	TRBJ2-1	NA	NA	CASSLSLGGGPYNEQFF	TGCGCCAGCAGCTTGAGTCTGGGGGGGGGCCCCTACAATGAGCAGTTCTTC
TRBV27	TRBJ1-5	NA	once	CASSLWGGHGNQPQHF	TGTGCCAGCAGTTTATGGGGGGGGCACGGCAATCAGCCCCAGCATTTT
TRBV6-1	TRBJ1-1	TRBD1	NA	CASSDLQGITEAFF	TGTGCCAGCAGTGACCTACAGGGGATCACTGAAGCTTTCTTT
TRBV7-2	TRBJ2-5	TRBD1	NA	CASSRGTGETQYF	TGTGCCAGCAGCAGAGGGACAGGGGAGACCCAGTACTTC
TRBV10-3	TRBJ1-5	TRBD1	NA	CAISERSSGTGVLSNQPQHF	TGTGCCATCAGTGAGAGGTCCTCCGGGACAGGGGTTTTATCCAATCAGCCCCAGCATTTT